This entry describes one T cell receptor beta chain. A junction end diverges from the germline sequence, so it may reflect a read error. The data derive from a study of PD-1 blockade in classical Hodgkin lymphoma. Assay: immunoSEQ multiplex PCR; the TCRdb copy retains only in-frame clones and omits some. The repertoire includes 15,000 to 20,000 clones, around 84% of them detected once, and 22% sits in the top ten. The time point denotes: cycle 4 day 1 (C4D1), after five to seven weeks of nivolumab. Each patient's relapse followed autologous stem cell transplantation, and brentuximab vedotin exposure varied. The V gene's germline CDR1 is SGHRS and CDR2 YFSETQ. The CDR3 totals 15 residues.

The chain combines TRBV5-1 with TRBJ2-3; the match to TRBD1 covers 7 bases. The source of this sequence is a human donor with classical Hodgkin lymphoma. The starting material was peripheral blood mononuclear cells (PBMCs), obtained before the fourth cycle of nivolumab. This CDR3 is CASRLDRTRADTQYF. The CDR3 DNA reads as TGCGCCAGCAGATTGGACAGGACTCGTGCGGATACGCAGTATTTT.